The present T cell receptor beta chain was sequenced within a study of blood T cell repertoires in COVID-19. In germline, CDR1 is LGHNA, CDR2 YSLEER. Trimming at V came to 1 base and at J to 5 bases, leaving 10 bases not matched to a gene. The CDR3 extends over 17 amino acids. Sequenced by immunoSEQ multiplex PCR; TCRdb stores in-frame clones only, minus some. In the table there are 110,000 to 150,000 clones, approximately 80% of which are singletons. The clonotype originates from a woman between 50 and 59 years old with acute or convalescent COVID-19. V is TRBV4-3 and J is TRBJ1-4, with 7 positions matching TRBD1. Sample: peripheral blood. The CDR3 coding sequence is TGCGCCAGCAGCCAAGTCTGGCAGGGGGGTTCGAATGAAAAACTGTTTTTT. Amino acid sequence: CASSQVWQGGSNEKLFF.